This T cell receptor beta chain is drawn from a study of T cell changes during pregnancy in multiple sclerosis. The assay was immunoSEQ multiplex PCR, and TCRdb's table has in-frame clones only and misses some. The profile shows around 58,000 clones, roughly nine tenths of them singletons. The CDR3 contains 14 residues. V gave up 3 bases and J gave up 5 bases, with 14 bases separating them. CDR1 and CDR2 from the germline V gene are SGHTS and YDEGEE. This TCR derives from a female donor with multiple sclerosis, enrolled in a pregnancy study. The V gene is TRBV5-8, the J gene TRBJ1-1, with D perhaps matching TRBD1 (5 bases). The material sequenced was peripheral blood, taken before pregnancy. CDR3 sequence: CASSSEGRATEAFF. DNA of the CDR3: TGTGCCAGCAGCTCGGAGGGCAGGGCTACTGAAGCTTTCTTT.